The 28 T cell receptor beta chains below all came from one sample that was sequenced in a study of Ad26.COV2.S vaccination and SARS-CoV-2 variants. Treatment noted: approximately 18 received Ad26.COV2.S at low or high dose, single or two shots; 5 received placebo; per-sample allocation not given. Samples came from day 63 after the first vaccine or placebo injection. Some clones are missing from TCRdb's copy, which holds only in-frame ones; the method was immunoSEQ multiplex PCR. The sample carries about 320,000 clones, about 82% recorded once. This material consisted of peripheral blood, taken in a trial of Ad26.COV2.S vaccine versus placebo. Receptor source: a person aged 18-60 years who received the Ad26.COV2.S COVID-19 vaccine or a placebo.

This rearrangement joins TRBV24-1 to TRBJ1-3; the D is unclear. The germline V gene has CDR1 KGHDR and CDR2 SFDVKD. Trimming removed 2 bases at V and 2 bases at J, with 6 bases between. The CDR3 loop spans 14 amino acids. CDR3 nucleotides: TGTGCCACCAGTGATTCAAGGGCTGGAAACACCATATATTTT. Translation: CATSDSRAGNTIYF.

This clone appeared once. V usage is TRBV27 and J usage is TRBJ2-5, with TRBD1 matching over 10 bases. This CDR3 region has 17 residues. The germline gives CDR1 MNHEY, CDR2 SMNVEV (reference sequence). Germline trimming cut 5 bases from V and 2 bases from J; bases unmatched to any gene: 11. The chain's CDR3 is CASSRSTGGIQQETQYF. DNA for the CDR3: TGTGCCAGCAGTCGATCGACAGGGGGCATTCAACAAGAGACCCAGTACTTC.

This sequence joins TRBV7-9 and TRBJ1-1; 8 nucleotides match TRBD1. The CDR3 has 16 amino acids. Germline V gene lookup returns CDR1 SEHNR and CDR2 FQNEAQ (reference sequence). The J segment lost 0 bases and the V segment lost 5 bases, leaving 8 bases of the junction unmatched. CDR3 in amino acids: CASSPRDRLMNTEAFF. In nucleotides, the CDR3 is TGTGCCAGCAGCCCGCGGGACAGGCTAATGAACACTGAAGCTTTCTTT.

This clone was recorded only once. CDR3 region: CASSYAPGTGASEQFF. The CDR3 DNA reads as TGTGCCAGCAGTTATGCCCCGGGGACAGGGGCCAGTGAGCAGTTCTTC. The gene calls are TRBV6-6 and TRBJ2-1, with 10 bases identical to TRBD1. From germline, CDR1 is MNHNY and CDR2 SVGAGI (reference sequence). The CDR3 length is 16 residues. The trim removed 3 bases at V and 9 bases at J, leaving 11 bases unmatched.

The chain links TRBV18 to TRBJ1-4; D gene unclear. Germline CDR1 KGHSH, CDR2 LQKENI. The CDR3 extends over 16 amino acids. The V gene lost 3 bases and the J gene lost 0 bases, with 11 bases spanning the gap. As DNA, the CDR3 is TGTGCCAGCTCACCCGGCCCCTGGGCAACTAATGAAAAACTGTTTTTT. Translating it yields CASSPGPWATNEKLFF. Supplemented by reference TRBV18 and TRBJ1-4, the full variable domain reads NAGVMQNPRHLVRRRGQEARLRCSPMKGHSHVYWYRQLPEEGLKFMVYLQKENIIDESGMPKERFSAEFPKEGPSILRIQQVVRGDSAAYFCASSPGPWATNEKLFFGSGTQLSVL.

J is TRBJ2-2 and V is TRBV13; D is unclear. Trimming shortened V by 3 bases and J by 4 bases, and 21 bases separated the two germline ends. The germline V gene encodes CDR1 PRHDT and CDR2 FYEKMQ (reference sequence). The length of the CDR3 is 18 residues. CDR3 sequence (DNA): TGTGCCAGCAGCTTTATAGTAGGAACAACGCAGAGCACCGGGGAGCTGTTTTTT. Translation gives CASSFIVGTTQSTGELFF.

The CDR3 is CASSAGTDPSQPQHF. CDR3 in DNA: TGTGCCAGCTCAGCCGGGACAGATCCAAGTCAGCCCCAGCATTTT. The V gene is TRBV18, the J gene TRBJ1-5; TRBD1 matches 7 bases. This CDR3 has 15 residues. Trimming removed 5 bases from V and 6 bases from J; junction bases left unmatched: 10. Germline lookup yields CDR1 KGHSH and CDR2 LQKENI. Combining the CDR3 with reference TRBV18 and TRBJ1-5 gives the whole variable domain NAGVMQNPRHLVRRRGQEARLRCSPMKGHSHVYWYRQLPEEGLKFMVYLQKENIIDESGMPKERFSAEFPKEGPSILRIQQVVRGDSAAYFCASSAGTDPSQPQHFGDGTRLSIL.

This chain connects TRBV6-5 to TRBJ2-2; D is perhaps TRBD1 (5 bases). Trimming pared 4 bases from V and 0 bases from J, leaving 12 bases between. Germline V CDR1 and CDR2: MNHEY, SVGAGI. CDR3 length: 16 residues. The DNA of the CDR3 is TGTGCCAGCAGTTCCATAAGACAGACGAACACCGGGGAGCTGTTTTTT. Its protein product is CASSSIRQTNTGELFF.

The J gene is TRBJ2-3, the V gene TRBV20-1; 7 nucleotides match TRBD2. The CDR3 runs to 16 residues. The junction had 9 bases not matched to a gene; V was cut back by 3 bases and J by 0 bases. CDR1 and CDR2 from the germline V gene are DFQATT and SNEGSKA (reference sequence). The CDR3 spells CSASAGGETSTDTQYF. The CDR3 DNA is TGCAGTGCTAGTGCTGGGGGGGAGACTAGCACAGATACGCAGTATTTT.

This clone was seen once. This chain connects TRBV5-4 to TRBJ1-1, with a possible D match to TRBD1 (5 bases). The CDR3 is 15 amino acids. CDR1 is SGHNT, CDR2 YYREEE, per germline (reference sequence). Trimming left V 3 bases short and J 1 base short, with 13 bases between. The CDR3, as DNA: TGTGCCAGCAGCTCTTCGATGGGACCGAACACTGAAGCTTTCTTT. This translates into CASSSSMGPNTEAFF. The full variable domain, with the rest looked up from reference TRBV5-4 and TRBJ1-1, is ETGVTQSPTHLIKTRGQQVTLRCSSQSGHNTVSWYQQALGQGPQFIFQYYREEENGRGNFPPRFSGLQFPNYSSELNVNALELDDSALYLCASSSSMGPNTEAFFGQGTRLTVV.

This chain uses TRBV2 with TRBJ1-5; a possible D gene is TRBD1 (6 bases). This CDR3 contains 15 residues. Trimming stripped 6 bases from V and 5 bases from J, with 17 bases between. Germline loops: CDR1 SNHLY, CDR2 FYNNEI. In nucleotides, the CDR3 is TGTGCCAGCAGCCCAATCACAGGGAGTGATCAGCCCCAGCATTTT. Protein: CASSPITGSDQPQHF.

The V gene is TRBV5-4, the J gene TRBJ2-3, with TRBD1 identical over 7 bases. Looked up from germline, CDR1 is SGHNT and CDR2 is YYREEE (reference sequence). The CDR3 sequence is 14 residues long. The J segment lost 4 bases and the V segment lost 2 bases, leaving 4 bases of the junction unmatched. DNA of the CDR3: TGTGCCAGCAGCTTCGGCCAGGGGGCAGATACGCAGTATTTT. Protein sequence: CASSFGQGADTQYF. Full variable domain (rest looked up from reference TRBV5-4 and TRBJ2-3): ETGVTQSPTHLIKTRGQQVTLRCSSQSGHNTVSWYQQALGQGPQFIFQYYREEENGRGNFPPRFSGLQFPNYSSELNVNALELDDSALYLCASSFGQGADTQYFGPGTRLTVL.

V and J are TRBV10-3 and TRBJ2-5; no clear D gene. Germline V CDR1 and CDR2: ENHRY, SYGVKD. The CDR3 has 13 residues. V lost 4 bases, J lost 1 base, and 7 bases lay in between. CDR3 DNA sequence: TGTGCCATCAGTGCAGGATCCCAAGAGACCCAGTACTTC. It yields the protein CAISAGSQETQYF.

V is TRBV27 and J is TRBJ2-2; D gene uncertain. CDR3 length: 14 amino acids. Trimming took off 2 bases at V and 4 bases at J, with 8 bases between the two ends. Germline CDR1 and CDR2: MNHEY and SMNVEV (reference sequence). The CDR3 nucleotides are TGTGCCAGCAGTTTAGAAATCATCACCGGGGAGCTGTTTTTT. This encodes CASSLEIITGELFF.

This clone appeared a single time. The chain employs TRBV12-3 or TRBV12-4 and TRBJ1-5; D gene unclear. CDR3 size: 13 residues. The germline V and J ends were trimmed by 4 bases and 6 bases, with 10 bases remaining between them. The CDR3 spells CASSSNKRQPQHF. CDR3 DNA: TGTGCCAGCAGTTCTAATAAACGTCAGCCCCAGCATTTT.

CDR3 amino acids: CASSPTTGWTNYGYTF. As DNA, the CDR3 is TGTGCCAGCAGCCCCACTACAGGGTGGACTAACTATGGCTACACCTTC. This chain connects TRBV5-4 to TRBJ1-2; tentative D call: TRBD1 (6 bases). Germline lookup yields CDR1 SGHNT and CDR2 YYREEE (reference sequence). The CDR3 is made up of 16 amino acids. V was shortened by 4 bases and J by 0 bases, with 16 bases between the two germline ends.

The CDR3 is CASSLPGASTNEKLFF. The CDR3, as DNA: TGTGCCAGCAGTTTACCCGGAGCCTCAACTAATGAAAAACTGTTTTTT. This chain uses TRBV28 with TRBJ1-4; D gene uncertain. CDR3 length equals 16 residues. With 2 bases removed from V and 0 bases from J, the gap between germline ends came to 10 bases. CDR1 MDHEN and CDR2 SYDVKM come from the germline V gene.

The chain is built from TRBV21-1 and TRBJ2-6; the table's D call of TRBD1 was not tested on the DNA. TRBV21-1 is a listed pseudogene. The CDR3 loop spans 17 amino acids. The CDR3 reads CASSKAGQGDGANVLTF. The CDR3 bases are TGTGCCAGCAGCAAAGCAGGGCAGGGGGATGGGGCCAACGTCCTGACTTTC.

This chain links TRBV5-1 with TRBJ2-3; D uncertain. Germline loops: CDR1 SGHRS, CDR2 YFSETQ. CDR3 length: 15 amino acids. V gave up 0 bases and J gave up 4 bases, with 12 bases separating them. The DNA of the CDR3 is TGCGCCAGCAGCTTGGGAGACACACGACCAGATACGCAGTATTTT. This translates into CASSLGDTRPDTQYF.

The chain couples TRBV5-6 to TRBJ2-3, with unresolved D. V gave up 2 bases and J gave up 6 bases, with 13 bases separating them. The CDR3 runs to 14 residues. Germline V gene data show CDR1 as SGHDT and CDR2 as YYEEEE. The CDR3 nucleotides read TGTGCCAGCAGCTTAGTAAGCGTCGCCGATACGCAGTATTTT. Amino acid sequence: CASSLVSVADTQYF.

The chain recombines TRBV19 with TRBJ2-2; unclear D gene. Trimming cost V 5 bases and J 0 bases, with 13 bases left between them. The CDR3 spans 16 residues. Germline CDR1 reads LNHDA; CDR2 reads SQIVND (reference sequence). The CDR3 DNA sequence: TGTGCCAGTAGTGTCAGGTGGACCGCGAACACCGGGGAGCTGTTTTTT. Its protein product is CASSVRWTANTGELFF. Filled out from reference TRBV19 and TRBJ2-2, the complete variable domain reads DGGITQSPKYLFRKEGQNVTLSCEQNLNHDAMYWYRQDPGQGLRLIYYSQIVNDFQKGDIAEGYSVSREKKESFPLTVTSAQKNPTAFYLCASSVRWTANTGELFFGEGSRLTVL.

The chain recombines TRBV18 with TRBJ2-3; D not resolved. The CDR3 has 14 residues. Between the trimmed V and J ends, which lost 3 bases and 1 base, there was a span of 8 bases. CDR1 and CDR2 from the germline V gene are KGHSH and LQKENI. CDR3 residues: CASSPPVGTDTQYF. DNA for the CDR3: TGTGCCAGCTCACCGCCCGTAGGCACAGATACGCAGTATTTT. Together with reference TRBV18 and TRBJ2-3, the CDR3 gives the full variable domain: NAGVMQNPRHLVRRRGQEARLRCSPMKGHSHVYWYRQLPEEGLKFMVYLQKENIIDESGMPKERFSAEFPKEGPSILRIQQVVRGDSAAYFCASSPPVGTDTQYFGPGTRLTVL.

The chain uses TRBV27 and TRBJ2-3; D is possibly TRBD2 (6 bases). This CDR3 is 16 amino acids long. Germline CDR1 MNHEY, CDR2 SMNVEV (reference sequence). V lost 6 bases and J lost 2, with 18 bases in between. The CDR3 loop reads CASRLWAGRFTDTQYF. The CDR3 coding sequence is TGTGCCAGCAGACTCTGGGCGGGGAGATTCACAGATACGCAGTATTTT.

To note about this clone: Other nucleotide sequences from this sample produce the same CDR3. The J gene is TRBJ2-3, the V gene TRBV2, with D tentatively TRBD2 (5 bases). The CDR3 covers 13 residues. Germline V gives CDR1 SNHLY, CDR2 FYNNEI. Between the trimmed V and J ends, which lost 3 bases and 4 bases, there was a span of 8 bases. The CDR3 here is CASSDGVADTQYF. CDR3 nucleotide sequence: TGTGCCAGCAGTGACGGGGTTGCAGATACGCAGTATTTT.

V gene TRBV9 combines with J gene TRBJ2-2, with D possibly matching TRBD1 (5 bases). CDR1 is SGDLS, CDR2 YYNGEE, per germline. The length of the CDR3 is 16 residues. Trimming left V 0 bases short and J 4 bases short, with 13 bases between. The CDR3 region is CASSVAVGRSTGELFF. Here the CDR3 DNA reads TGTGCCAGCAGCGTAGCGGTGGGGCGATCCACCGGGGAGCTGTTTTTT. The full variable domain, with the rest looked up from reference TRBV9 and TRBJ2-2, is DSGVTQTPKHLITATGQRVTLRCSPRSGDLSVYWYQQSLDQGLQFLIQYYNGEERAKGNILERFSAQQFPDLHSELNLSSLELGDSALYFCASSVAVGRSTGELFFGEGSRLTVL.

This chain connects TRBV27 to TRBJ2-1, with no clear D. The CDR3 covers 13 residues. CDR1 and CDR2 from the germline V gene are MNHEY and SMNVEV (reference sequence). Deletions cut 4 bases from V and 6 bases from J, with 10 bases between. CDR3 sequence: CASSSYRPNEQFF. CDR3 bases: TGTGCCAGCAGTTCCTACAGACCCAATGAGCAGTTCTTC.

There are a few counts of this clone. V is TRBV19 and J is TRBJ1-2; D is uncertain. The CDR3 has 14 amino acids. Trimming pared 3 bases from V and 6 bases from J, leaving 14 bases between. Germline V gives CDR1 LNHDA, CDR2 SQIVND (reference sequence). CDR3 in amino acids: CASSILGEWNGYTF. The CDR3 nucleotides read TGTGCCAGTAGTATTCTTGGGGAGTGGAATGGCTACACCTTC.

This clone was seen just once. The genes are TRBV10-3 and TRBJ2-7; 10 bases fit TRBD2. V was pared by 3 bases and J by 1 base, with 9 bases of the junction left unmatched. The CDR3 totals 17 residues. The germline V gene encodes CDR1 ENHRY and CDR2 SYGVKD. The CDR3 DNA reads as TGTGCCATCAGTGACCGGAGCGGGGGGGGACTGTCCTACGAGCAGTACTTC. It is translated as CAISDRSGGGLSYEQYF.